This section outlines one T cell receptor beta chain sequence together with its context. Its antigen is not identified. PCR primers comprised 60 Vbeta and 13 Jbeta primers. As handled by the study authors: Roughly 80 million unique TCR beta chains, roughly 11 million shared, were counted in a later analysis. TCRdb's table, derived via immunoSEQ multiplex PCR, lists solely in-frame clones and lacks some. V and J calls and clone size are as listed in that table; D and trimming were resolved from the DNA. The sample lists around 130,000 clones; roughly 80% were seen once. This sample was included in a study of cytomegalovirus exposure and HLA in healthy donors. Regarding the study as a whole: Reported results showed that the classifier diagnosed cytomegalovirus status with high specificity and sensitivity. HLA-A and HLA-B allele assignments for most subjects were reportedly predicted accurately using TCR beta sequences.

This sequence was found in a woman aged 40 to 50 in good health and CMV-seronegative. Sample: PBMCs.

This chain's CDR3 is CATTNRAGNEKLFF. Here the CDR3 DNA reads TGTGCCACAACGAACAGGGCCGGTAATGAAAAACTGTTTTTT. The chain combines TRBV19 with TRBJ1-4, with a tentative D call TRBD1 (6 bases). CDR1 and CDR2 from the germline V gene are LNHDA and SQIVND (reference sequence). The length of the CDR3 is 14 residues. The ends were cut back, 10 bases at V and 4 bases at J, with 16 bases in the middle.